Listed below are T cell receptor beta chains from one sample, sequenced in a study of human T cells and chemical hapten exposure. TCRdb itself ran the RACE reads through MiXCR, one entry per CDR3 protein. The top ten hold around 1.2% of the sample, which has tens of thousands of distinct CDR3 sequences, 7.5% to 8% seen once. Sequencing used whole blood, obtained in connection with sensitization to the hapten diphenylcyclopropenone (DPC). These receptors were obtained from a woman aged 50 to 60 with alopecia areata. Some clones in this sample may be carry-over from other donors' samples. CDR3s include the opening cysteine and the closing phenylalanine or tryptophan. Each record gives: V gene, CDR3 protein.

>TRBV5-1
CASSLLNQGAQETQYF
>TRBV30
CAWSVQGRPYGQPQHF
>TRBV6-1
CASREAGAYNEQFF
>TRBV6-5
CASSNRQATNEKLFF
>TRBV5-1
CASSLGLAGVETQYF
>TRBV2
CASSWTSTGEQYF
>TRBV11-2
CASSFSGITNTGELFF
>TRBV6-5
CASALGQYNEQFF
>TRBV12-3/TRBV12-4
CASSSEREGGGTYEQYF
>TRBV11-2
CASSLGLAGVEQFF
>TRBV14
CASSQTRGYGELFF
>TRBV7-3
CASSLVAGGPGEQFF
>TRBV7-3
CASSRSGYQETQYF
>TRBV12-3/TRBV12-4
CASSTGVAKNIQYF
>TRBV24-1
CATSDSRTGNYGYTF
>TRBV2
CASRPGLAGNYNEQFF